This TCR beta chain was identified during a study of shared clonotypes between healthy human individuals. Study in general: Donors consisted of a couple of women and a few men between 18 and 49.

This clone has a count of ten or more. Antigen unknown. Each sample came from a Caucasian adult donor living in Nashville, Tennessee. Method: immunoSEQ multiplex PCR; TCRdb's copy keeps in-frame clones and lacks some. The sample lists roughly 480,000 clones, 70% to 85% occurring once. Study observations and caveats: Measured sharing among donors was expected to vary with sequencing depth.

V dropped 2 bases and J dropped 5; count of bases not matched to a gene: 8. The CDR3 runs to 15 residues. In germline, CDR1 is MNHNS, CDR2 SASEGT. The specimen sequenced was PBMCs. The clonotype originates from a woman between 35 and 50 years old in good health. Some clones in this sample may be carry-over from other donors' samples. The rearrangement links TRBV6-1 to TRBJ1-1; 7 bases agree with TRBD1. The CDR3 loop reads CASSEQEDRATEAFF. In DNA form, the CDR3 reads TGTGCCAGCAGTGAACAGGAAGACAGGGCGACTGAAGCTTTCTTT.